This passage covers 24 T cell receptor beta chains from one sample sequenced in a study of blood T cell repertoires in COVID-19. TCRdb's table, derived via immunoSEQ multiplex PCR, lists solely in-frame clones and lacks some. The sample consists of around 200,000 clones, about nine tenths of them appearing once. Sequenced: peripheral blood. These TCRs come from a man at least 80 years old with acute or convalescent COVID-19.

DNA for the CDR3: TGTGCCAGCAGCTCCGGGAGGACTAGCGGGCATTACAATGAGCAGTTCTTC. Translation: CASSSGRTSGHYNEQFF. The genes are TRBV7-2 and TRBJ2-1; 11 bases are shared with TRBD2. The CDR3 loop spans 17 amino acids. V gave up 4 bases and J gave up 4 bases; unmatched junction bases: 9. CDR1 and CDR2 from the germline V gene are SGHTA and FQGNSA.

This sequence joins TRBV2 and TRBJ2-1, with D hard to call. CDR3 length: 12 residues. V lost 8 bases and J 9 bases, leaving 14 bases between the germline ends. Germline V CDR1 and CDR2: SNHLY, FYNNEI. CDR3 coding DNA: TGTGCCAGCGGTGCAAGCTTTCTTGAGCAGTTCTTC. Translation gives CASGASFLEQFF.

The chain uses TRBV7-2 and TRBJ2-7, with 8 bases lining up with TRBD2. Germline V gene sequence: CDR1 SGHTA, CDR2 FQGNSA. V lost 5 bases to trimming and J lost 2 bases; unmatched junction nucleotides: 8. The CDR3 extends over 15 amino acids. This chain's CDR3 is CASSRPSGPTYEQYF. As DNA, the CDR3 is TGTGCCAGCAGCCGTCCTAGCGGGCCCACCTACGAGCAGTACTTC.

The chain employs TRBV27 and TRBJ1-2, with a possible D match to TRBD1 (5 bases). The CDR3 is 15 amino acids. Germline-derived CDR1 and CDR2 are MNHEY and SMNVEV (reference sequence). V dropped 7 bases and J dropped 8 bases, with 23 bases sitting between them. The CDR3 is CASTTSPGGDSGYTF. For the CDR3, the DNA is TGTGCCAGCACCACATCCCCCGGCGGGGACTCCGGCTACACCTTC.

The rearrangement links TRBV6-5 to TRBJ2-5, with TRBD1 identical over 8 bases. Germline V gene sequence: CDR1 MNHEY, CDR2 SVGAGI. Losses at the gene ends were 6 bases for V and 5 bases for J; bases not matched to a gene: 2. The CDR3 is 12 residues long. The chain's CDR3 is CASSTGGETQYF. As DNA, the CDR3 is TGTGCCAGCAGCACAGGGGGGGAGACCCAGTACTTC.

The chain combines TRBV30 with TRBJ1-1; no definite D call. The V end lost 0 bases, the J end lost 3 bases, and 8 bases lay between the germline ends. This CDR3 has 13 amino acids. Germline-derived CDR1 and CDR2 are GTSNPN and SVGIG (reference sequence). The CDR3 DNA reads as TGTGCCTGGAGTGTCACGGGAGACACTGAAGCTTTCTTT. Its translation: CAWSVTGDTEAFF.

This clone was detected only a few times. J is TRBJ1-6 and V is TRBV11-3, with D possibly matching TRBD1 (6 bases). The CDR3 is made up of 13 amino acids. Germline CDR1 SGHNT, CDR2 YENEEA. The V end lost 6 bases, the J end lost 6 bases, and 9 bases lay between the germline ends. The CDR3 region has the DNA TGTGCCAGCAGTCAGGACAGTAATTCACCCCTCCACTTT. Translation: CASSQDSNSPLHF.

This chain links TRBV7-2 with TRBJ2-7, with 8 bases aligning to TRBD2. CDR1 and CDR2 (germline): SGHTA, FQGNSA. This CDR3 region has 14 residues. V lost 3 bases and J lost 5; bases outside the gene matches: 6. The CDR3 loop is CASSLTGGPHEQYF. The CDR3 DNA follows: TGTGCCAGCAGCTTGACGGGAGGGCCCCACGAGCAGTACTTC.

The V and J genes are TRBV7-2 and TRBJ2-5; tentatively, D is TRBD1 (6 bases). Trimming removed 4 bases from V and 3 bases from J, with 9 bases in between. This CDR3 contains 13 residues. Germline CDR1 is SGHTA and CDR2 is FQGNSA. Here the CDR3 reads CASSYRTEETQYF. The CDR3 bases are TGTGCCAGCAGCTACCGGACAGAAGAGACCCAGTACTTC.

V usage is TRBV14 and J usage is TRBJ2-5; TRBD1 is a possible D gene (5 bases). The CDR3 runs to 18 residues. Looked up from germline, CDR1 is SGHDN and CDR2 is FVKESK. The V end was cut by 4 bases, the J end by 2 bases, with 23 bases between. CDR3 protein: CASSPNPTVPFGQETQYF. The CDR3 DNA reads as TGTGCCAGCAGCCCAAACCCGACAGTCCCATTTGGTCAAGAGACCCAGTACTTC.

The chain joins TRBV28 to TRBJ1-1; D may be TRBD1 (5 bases). Trimming stripped 2 bases from V and 10 bases from J, with 14 bases between. Germline CDR1 is MDHEN and CDR2 is SYDVKM. The CDR3 runs 13 residues. The CDR3 nucleotides are TGTGCCAGCAGTTTAAATATGGGGAGGGGAGCTTTCTTT. Translation: CASSLNMGRGAFF.

The chain combines TRBV19 with TRBJ1-3, with D uncertain. CDR3 size: 14 residues. Germline V lookup: CDR1 LNHDA, CDR2 SQIVND (reference sequence). Trimming removed 10 bases at V and 0 bases at J, with 13 bases between. CDR3 in amino acids: CATAPVHSGNTIYF. CDR3 nucleotides: TGTGCCACCGCCCCGGTCCACTCTGGAAACACCATATATTTT.

The chain has TRBV10-2 and TRBJ2-1; D uncertain. Germline-derived CDR1 and CDR2 are WSHSY and SAAADI. V was trimmed by 3 bases and J by 3 bases, leaving 12 bases between them. The CDR3 totals 15 residues. The CDR3 coding sequence is TGCGCCAGCAGTGACCCTGACTTGATCTACAATGAGCAGTTCTTC. Translating it yields CASSDPDLIYNEQFF.

The genes are TRBV5-1 and TRBJ2-7; D is unresolved. V lost 0 bases and J lost 1, with 11 bases in between. The CDR3 is 15 residues long. Germline assignment: CDR1 SGHRS and CDR2 YFSETQ. As DNA, the CDR3 is TGCGCCAGCAGCTTGGAATCGGTTCTTTCCTACGAGCAGTACTTC. Protein: CASSLESVLSYEQYF. The full variable domain, with the rest looked up from reference TRBV5-1 and TRBJ2-7, is KAGVTQTPRYLIKTRGQQVTLSCSPISGHRSVSWYQQTPGQGLQFLFEYFSETQRNKGNFPGRFSGRQFSNSRSEMNVSTLELGDSALYLCASSLESVLSYEQYFGPGTRLTVT.

The genes are TRBV7-2 and TRBJ1-5, with D tentatively TRBD1 (6 bases). V lost 1 base to trimming and J lost 11 bases, with 12 bases between them. This CDR3 comprises 13 residues. Germline CDR1 SGHTA, CDR2 FQGNSA. The CDR3 reads CASSLGSGETQHF. DNA of the CDR3: TGTGCCAGCAGCTTAGGGTCAGGGGAAACCCAGCATTTT.

The chain uses TRBV19 and TRBJ2-2; possible D gene TRBD2, 6 bases. CDR3 length: 16 residues. Germline V CDR1 and CDR2: LNHDA, SQIVND (reference sequence). Trimming removed 3 bases at V and 5 bases at J, with 16 bases between. CDR3 amino acids: CASSIPTGVRTGELFF. CDR3 DNA: TGTGCCAGTAGTATCCCAACGGGAGTTAGGACCGGGGAGCTGTTTTTT.

This chain uses TRBV27 with TRBJ2-1; D is unclear. The ends were cut back, 1 base at V and 5 bases at J, with 6 bases in the middle. The germline gives CDR1 MNHEY, CDR2 SMNVEV (reference sequence). This CDR3 has 13 residues. The CDR3 is CASSLYLNNEQFF. As DNA, the CDR3 is TGTGCCAGCAGTTTATACCTAAACAATGAGCAGTTCTTC.

This sequence joins TRBV12-5 and TRBJ2-1; no definite D call. Trimming took 0 bases from V and 4 from J, leaving 13 bases between them. This CDR3 region has 16 residues. CDR1 and CDR2 from the germline V gene are LGHNT and FRNRAP. The CDR3 spells CASGLVIARPYNEQFF. In DNA form, the CDR3 reads TGTGCTAGTGGTTTGGTAATAGCACGGCCGTACAATGAGCAGTTCTTC.

This clone occurred a few times. This chain links TRBV7-2 with TRBJ1-3; no definite D call. The V gene lost 6 bases and the J gene lost 3 bases, with 15 bases spanning the gap. CDR3 length: 15 residues. The germline V gene has CDR1 SGHTA and CDR2 FQGNSA. The CDR3 region is CASSYQVEGGNTIYF. Here the CDR3 DNA reads TGTGCCAGCAGTTATCAGGTGGAGGGTGGAAACACCATATATTTT.

This clone was picked up one time. The chain couples TRBV29-1 to TRBJ1-1; the match to TRBD1 covers 7 bases. CDR3 size: 13 residues. The J segment lost 1 base and the V segment lost 4 bases, leaving 3 bases of the junction unmatched. Germline loops: CDR1 SQVTM, CDR2 ANQGSEA. The chain's CDR3 is CSVVRQGNTEAFF. The CDR3 region has the DNA TGCAGCGTTGTGAGACAGGGGAACACTGAAGCTTTCTTT.

The chain carries TRBV28 and TRBJ1-5; tentative D call: TRBD1 (5 bases). The CDR3 loop spans 16 amino acids. V was shortened by 3 bases and J by 6 bases, with 18 bases between the two germline ends. Germline lookup yields CDR1 MDHEN and CDR2 SYDVKM. The CDR3 loop reads CASSLNGGPITQPQHF. CDR3 sequence (DNA): TGTGCCAGCAGTTTGAACGGGGGACCAATTACTCAGCCCCAGCATTTT.

This clone was detected only a few times. The identical CDR3 is also encoded by other nucleotide sequences in the sample. This rearrangement joins TRBV30 to TRBJ1-2; TRBD1 matches 7 bases. Germline V gives CDR1 GTSNPN, CDR2 SVGIG (reference sequence). The CDR3 consists of 12 residues. J lost 8 bases, V lost 1 base, and 4 bases had no gene match. In nucleotides, the CDR3 is TGTGCCTGGAGTGGACAGGGAGGAGGCTACACCTTC. Amino acid sequence: CAWSGQGGGYTF.

The chain has TRBV29-1 and TRBJ1-4, with a tentative D call TRBD1 (5 bases). Germline lookup yields CDR1 SQVTM and CDR2 ANQGSEA. This CDR3 comprises 14 residues. V lost 4 bases, J lost 3 bases, and 12 bases lay in between. This chain's CDR3 is CSVAMGGPNEKLFF. For the CDR3, the DNA is TGCAGCGTTGCCATGGGGGGACCTAATGAAAAACTGTTTTTT.

DNA for the CDR3: TGCGCCAGCAGCTTGGATGCGGGGGGAGCAACTAATGAAAAACTGTTTTTT. Protein product: CASSLDAGGATNEKLFF. This rearrangement joins TRBV5-1 to TRBJ1-4, with D perhaps matching TRBD1 (5 bases). V was cut by 0 bases and J by 0 bases, with 12 bases left in between. CDR1 SGHRS and CDR2 YFSETQ come from the germline V gene. The CDR3 contains 17 residues.